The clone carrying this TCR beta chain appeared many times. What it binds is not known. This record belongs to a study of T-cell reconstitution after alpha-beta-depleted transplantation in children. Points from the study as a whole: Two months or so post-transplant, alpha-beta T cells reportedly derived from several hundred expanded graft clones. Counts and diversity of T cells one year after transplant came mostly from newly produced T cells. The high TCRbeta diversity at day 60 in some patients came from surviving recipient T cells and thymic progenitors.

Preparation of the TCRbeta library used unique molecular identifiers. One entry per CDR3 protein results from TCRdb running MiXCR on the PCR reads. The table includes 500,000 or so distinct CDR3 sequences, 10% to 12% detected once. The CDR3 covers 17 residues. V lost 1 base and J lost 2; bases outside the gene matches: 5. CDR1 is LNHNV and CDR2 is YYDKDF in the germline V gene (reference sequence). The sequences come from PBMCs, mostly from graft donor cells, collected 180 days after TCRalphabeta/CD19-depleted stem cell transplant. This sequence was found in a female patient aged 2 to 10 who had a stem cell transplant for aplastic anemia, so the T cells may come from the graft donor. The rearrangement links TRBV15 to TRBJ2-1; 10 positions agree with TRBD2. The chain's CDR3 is CATSRGRAGGPYNEQFF. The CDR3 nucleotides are TGTGCCACCAGCAGAGGTCGAGCGGGAGGGCCCTACAATGAGCAGTTCTTC.